This is a list of T cell receptor beta chains from one sample in a study of blood T cell repertoires in COVID-19. The method was immunoSEQ multiplex PCR; TCRdb's version includes in-frame clones alone and lacks a portion of them. The sample lists roughly 380,000 clones, more than 85% seen once, with around 3% in the top ten. The sequenced material came from PBMCs or T cells enriched from blood (not recorded which). These TCRs come from a woman aged 25 to 45 who had recovered from COVID-19. The CDR3 runs from the conserved cysteine through the conserved F or W. The D gene is left open where the match is weak. Where a row states a size, it is once, few, many or the class of an expanded clone; other rows omit it.

CDR3 DNA: TGTGCCAGCAGCCTGACTAGCGGGGGGCCCCACTACGAGCAGTACTTC
CDR3 protein: CASSLTSGGPHYEQYF
D gene: TRBD2
V gene: TRBV3-1/TRBV3-2
clone size: once
J gene: TRBJ2-7

CDR3 DNA: TGTGCCTGGAGTGTCCGACAGGGAGGACAGCCCCAGCATTTT
CDR3 protein: CAWSVRQGGQPQHF
D gene: TRBD1
V gene: TRBV30
clone size: .
J gene: TRBJ1-5

CDR3 DNA: TGTGCCAGCAGCGTAGTTACGGGTCATGGCTACACCTTC
CDR3 protein: CASSVVTGHGYTF
D gene: .
V gene: TRBV9
clone size: .
J gene: TRBJ1-2

CDR3 DNA: TGTGCCAGCAGTTTATGGCGACAGCCCCAGCATTTT
CDR3 protein: CASSLWRQPQHF
D gene: .
V gene: TRBV28
clone size: .
J gene: TRBJ1-5

CDR3 DNA: TGCGCCAGCAGCTCTACAGGGAACACTGAAGCTTTCTTT
CDR3 protein: CASSSTGNTEAFF
D gene: .
V gene: TRBV5-1
clone size: .
J gene: TRBJ1-1

CDR3 DNA: TGCGCCAGCAGTGATTGGGACAGCCCGGCGGAGGCTTTCTTT
CDR3 protein: CASSDWDSPAEAFF
D gene: TRBD1
V gene: TRBV10-1
clone size: .
J gene: TRBJ1-1

CDR3 DNA: TGTGCCAGCAGCCATGGGGGGACAGGGGATTCACCCCTCCACTTT
CDR3 protein: CASSHGGTGDSPLHF
D gene: TRBD1
V gene: TRBV5-4
clone size: .
J gene: TRBJ1-6

CDR3 DNA: TGTGCCAGCACCGCGGGAGTTCGGTACGAGCAGTACTTC
CDR3 protein: CASTAGVRYEQYF
D gene: TRBD2
V gene: TRBV7-2
clone size: .
J gene: TRBJ2-7

CDR3 DNA: TGCGCCAGCAGCCAAGGGGACAGGGGCTGGAGTGGAAACACCATATATTTT
CDR3 protein: CASSQGDRGWSGNTIYF
D gene: TRBD1
V gene: TRBV4-1
clone size: .
J gene: TRBJ1-3

CDR3 DNA: TGTGCCAGCAGATTGACGGAGATTTATGGCTACACCTTC
CDR3 protein: CASRLTEIYGYTF
D gene: .
V gene: TRBV28
clone size: .
J gene: TRBJ1-2

CDR3 DNA: TGCGCCAGCAGCTTGGAAGGACAGGGGGCCCTTTATGGCTACACCTTC
CDR3 protein: CASSLEGQGALYGYTF
D gene: TRBD1
V gene: TRBV5-1
clone size: .
J gene: TRBJ1-2

CDR3 DNA: TGCGCCAGCAGACGGACTAGCGGGATGATCACAGATACGCAGTATTTT
CDR3 protein: CASRRTSGMITDTQYF
D gene: TRBD2
V gene: TRBV5-1
clone size: .
J gene: TRBJ2-3

CDR3 DNA: TGTGCCGGGACAGGGGAGAGAACTAATGAAAAACTGTTTTTT
CDR3 protein: CAGTGERTNEKLFF
D gene: TRBD1
V gene: TRBV24-1
clone size: .
J gene: TRBJ1-4

CDR3 DNA: TGCGCCAGCAGCTTGGAATCTCTATACAATGAGCAGTTCTTC
CDR3 protein: CASSLESLYNEQFF
D gene: .
V gene: TRBV5-1
clone size: .
J gene: TRBJ2-1

CDR3 DNA: TGTGCCAGCAGCCAAGACTTACTAGCGGGGGGGGTAACAGATACGCAGTATTTT
CDR3 protein: CASSQDLLAGGVTDTQYF
D gene: TRBD2
V gene: TRBV4-2
clone size: .
J gene: TRBJ2-3

CDR3 DNA: TGTGCCAGCAGCAAGGGACAATCCTACAATGAGCAGTTCTTC
CDR3 protein: CASSKGQSYNEQFF
D gene: .
V gene: TRBV3-1/TRBV3-2
clone size: .
J gene: TRBJ2-1

CDR3 DNA: TGTGCCAGCAGTTACGATTCCGGGACAGGCTACGAGCAGTACTTC
CDR3 protein: CASSYDSGTGYEQYF
D gene: TRBD1
V gene: TRBV6-5
clone size: .
J gene: TRBJ2-7

CDR3 DNA: TGCGCCAGCAGCCCGGACAGTCCTCACACTGAAGCTTTCTTT
CDR3 protein: CASSPDSPHTEAFF
D gene: .
V gene: TRBV5-1
clone size: .
J gene: TRBJ1-1

CDR3 DNA: TGTGCCAGCAGCCGACAGATCACCGGGGAGCTGTTTTTT
CDR3 protein: CASSRQITGELFF
D gene: .
V gene: TRBV7-9
clone size: .
J gene: TRBJ2-2

CDR3 DNA: TGTGCCAGCAGCTTAGGAGGGACTAGCGGGGTTAATGAGCAGTTCTTC
CDR3 protein: CASSLGGTSGVNEQFF
D gene: TRBD2
V gene: TRBV7-2
clone size: once
J gene: TRBJ2-1

CDR3 DNA: TGTGCCAGAAGCTTCGGGAGACTAGCGTTGGAGACCCAGTACTTC
CDR3 protein: CARSFGRLALETQYF
D gene: TRBD2
V gene: TRBV5-3
clone size: .
J gene: TRBJ2-5

CDR3 DNA: TGCGCCAGCAGCTTTCACAGGGGGAGTAATGAAAAACTGTTTTTT
CDR3 protein: CASSFHRGSNEKLFF
D gene: TRBD1
V gene: TRBV5-1
clone size: .
J gene: TRBJ1-4

CDR3 DNA: TGTGCCAGCAGTCGTAACGCAGGGGGGAACTATGGCTACACCTTC
CDR3 protein: CASSRNAGGNYGYTF
D gene: TRBD1
V gene: TRBV3-1/TRBV3-2
clone size: .
J gene: TRBJ1-2

CDR3 DNA: TGTGCCAGCAGTTATCCAGGGGGCTTAGTGGAGACCCAGTACTTC
CDR3 protein: CASSYPGGLVETQYF
D gene: TRBD1
V gene: TRBV27
clone size: .
J gene: TRBJ2-5

CDR3 DNA: TGTGCCAGCAGCCCCTCTACAGGGTATGGCTACACCTTC
CDR3 protein: CASSPSTGYGYTF
D gene: .
V gene: TRBV11-2
clone size: .
J gene: TRBJ1-2

CDR3 DNA: TGTGCCAGCAGCGGGGGGACTAGCGCATCCTACGAGCAGTACTTC
CDR3 protein: CASSGGTSASYEQYF
D gene: TRBD2
V gene: TRBV7-9
clone size: .
J gene: TRBJ2-7

CDR3 DNA: TGTGCCAGCAGTGGAAACAGTCCCTACGAGCAGTACTTC
CDR3 protein: CASSGNSPYEQYF
D gene: .
V gene: TRBV27
clone size: .
J gene: TRBJ2-7

CDR3 DNA: TGTGCCAGCACTTACTGGGCAGGGCATGGCGGGGAGCTGTTTTTT
CDR3 protein: CASTYWAGHGGELFF
D gene: .
V gene: TRBV6-5
clone size: .
J gene: TRBJ2-2

CDR3 DNA: TGTGCCAGCAGCCAGCTTAGCGGAATAGACGGCACTGAAGCTTTCTTT
CDR3 protein: CASSQLSGIDGTEAFF
D gene: .
V gene: TRBV11-1
clone size: .
J gene: TRBJ1-1

CDR3 DNA: TGCGCCAGCAGCCCTCGGGGGGCGATCTATGGCTACACCTTC
CDR3 protein: CASSPRGAIYGYTF
D gene: .
V gene: TRBV5-1
clone size: .
J gene: TRBJ1-2

CDR3 DNA: TGTGCCAGCAGCTCACAGGGCGCTTCGAACACCGGGGAGCTGTTTTTT
CDR3 protein: CASSSQGASNTGELFF
D gene: .
V gene: TRBV7-2
clone size: .
J gene: TRBJ2-2

CDR3 DNA: TGTGCCAGCAGCTCTGGGACAGGGGCTGAAGCTTTCTTT
CDR3 protein: CASSSGTGAEAFF
D gene: TRBD1
V gene: TRBV7-8
clone size: .
J gene: TRBJ1-1

CDR3 DNA: TGTGCCTGGAGTGTACTAGGCGGAAATTCACCCCTCCACTTT
CDR3 protein: CAWSVLGGNSPLHF
D gene: .
V gene: TRBV30
clone size: .
J gene: TRBJ1-6

CDR3 DNA: TGTGCCAGCAGTTTAGGGCAGGGTGGGTACGAGCAGTACTTC
CDR3 protein: CASSLGQGGYEQYF
D gene: .
V gene: TRBV27
clone size: .
J gene: TRBJ2-7

CDR3 DNA: TGTGCCAGCACCCTTACCAGTCCCGAGACCCAGTACTTC
CDR3 protein: CASTLTSPETQYF
D gene: .
V gene: TRBV7-9
clone size: .
J gene: TRBJ2-5

CDR3 DNA: TGCGCCAGCAGCTTGGAGGCGACTAGCGGGAGGACCTACAATGAGCAGTTCTTC
CDR3 protein: CASSLEATSGRTYNEQFF
D gene: TRBD2
V gene: TRBV5-1
clone size: .
J gene: TRBJ2-1

CDR3 DNA: TGTGCCAGCAGTTTAAGCGGCTGGTCCACTGAAGCTTTCTTT
CDR3 protein: CASSLSGWSTEAFF
D gene: .
V gene: TRBV28
clone size: once
J gene: TRBJ1-1

CDR3 DNA: TGCGCCAGCAGCCAAAGGACAGGGCAAGAAAAACTGTTTTTT
CDR3 protein: CASSQRTGQEKLFF
D gene: TRBD1
V gene: TRBV4-1
clone size: .
J gene: TRBJ1-4

CDR3 DNA: TGTGCCACCAGTGATTTCGCGTCCCCTAGCGGGAGAGTCACAGATACGCAGTATTTT
CDR3 protein: CATSDFASPSGRVTDTQYF
D gene: TRBD2
V gene: TRBV24-1
clone size: .
J gene: TRBJ2-3

CDR3 DNA: TGTGCCAGCAGTTACGGGGACAGGGAGGCTGAAGCTTTCTTT
CDR3 protein: CASSYGDREAEAFF
D gene: TRBD1
V gene: TRBV6-5
clone size: .
J gene: TRBJ1-1

CDR3 DNA: TGTGCCAGCAGGTTGGGACAGGGTGAAGATACGCAGTATTTT
CDR3 protein: CASRLGQGEDTQYF
D gene: TRBD1
V gene: TRBV7-9
clone size: .
J gene: TRBJ2-3

CDR3 DNA: TGTGCCAGCTCATCCTTGGACAGGGAGGGGGAGCAGTACTTC
CDR3 protein: CASSSLDREGEQYF
D gene: .
V gene: TRBV18
clone size: .
J gene: TRBJ2-7

CDR3 DNA: TGTGCCGCAGGGTCCGACGCCTCCTACGAGCAGTACTTC
CDR3 protein: CAAGSDASYEQYF
D gene: .
V gene: TRBV27
clone size: .
J gene: TRBJ2-7

CDR3 DNA: TGCAGTGTCCCTGGGGGACAGGGGCTCTACGAGCAGTACTTC
CDR3 protein: CSVPGGQGLYEQYF
D gene: TRBD1
V gene: TRBV29-1
clone size: .
J gene: TRBJ2-7

CDR3 DNA: TGTGCTAGTGGTTCCGGGACAGCGAACCCCCTAAGTGACGGCTACACCTTC
CDR3 protein: CASGSGTANPLSDGYTF
D gene: TRBD1
V gene: TRBV12-5
clone size: .
J gene: TRBJ1-2

CDR3 DNA: TGCGCCAGCAGTTTACAGGGGGAAGAGACCCAGTACTTC
CDR3 protein: CASSLQGEETQYF
D gene: TRBD1
V gene: TRBV4-1
clone size: once
J gene: TRBJ2-5

CDR3 DNA: TGTGCTAGCAGCCTTAGCAAGTCGGGCACAGATACGCAGTATTTT
CDR3 protein: CASSLSKSGTDTQYF
D gene: .
V gene: TRBV7-7
clone size: .
J gene: TRBJ2-3

CDR3 DNA: TGTGCCAGCACCTCGATGGGCAGTACCTACGAGCAGTACTTC
CDR3 protein: CASTSMGSTYEQYF
D gene: .
V gene: TRBV7-2
clone size: .
J gene: TRBJ2-7

CDR3 DNA: TGTGCCAGCAGTGATTTTCCGACTAGCGCAAACAATGAGCAGTTCTTC
CDR3 protein: CASSDFPTSANNEQFF
D gene: TRBD2
V gene: TRBV6-4
clone size: once
J gene: TRBJ2-1

CDR3 DNA: TGTGCCAGTAGTATGGCGGCGGGACGGAGTACAGATACGCAGTATTTT
CDR3 protein: CASSMAAGRSTDTQYF
D gene: .
V gene: TRBV19
clone size: .
J gene: TRBJ2-3

CDR3 DNA: TGTGCCAGCAGCGTAGCTGCGGAGGGAGACTACGAGCAGTACTTC
CDR3 protein: CASSVAAEGDYEQYF
D gene: .
V gene: TRBV9
clone size: .
J gene: TRBJ2-7

CDR3 DNA: TGTGCCAGCAGAACAGACCTGAACGGAAATTCACCCCTCCACTTT
CDR3 protein: CASRTDLNGNSPLHF
D gene: .
V gene: TRBV28
clone size: .
J gene: TRBJ1-6

CDR3 DNA: TGTGCCAGCTCGGACAGAGGCACTGGGGCCAACGTCCTGACTTTC
CDR3 protein: CASSDRGTGANVLTF
D gene: .
V gene: TRBV27
clone size: .
J gene: TRBJ2-6

CDR3 DNA: TGTGCCAGCAGACCTAGACTCAGCTCCTACGAGCAGTACTTC
CDR3 protein: CASRPRLSSYEQYF
D gene: .
V gene: TRBV28
clone size: .
J gene: TRBJ2-7

CDR3 DNA: TGTGCCAGTCTGGACAGGGGGAGTCTAGAAGGCACCATATATTTT
CDR3 protein: CASLDRGSLEGTIYF
D gene: TRBD1
V gene: TRBV3-1/TRBV3-2
clone size: .
J gene: TRBJ1-3

CDR3 DNA: TGTGCCGGGGGGAGGAAAAGGGACACCGGGGAGCTGTTTTTT
CDR3 protein: CAGGRKRDTGELFF
D gene: .
V gene: TRBV2
clone size: .
J gene: TRBJ2-2

CDR3 DNA: TGCGCCAGCAGCCAAGCCTACGGGGACGAGCAGTACTTC
CDR3 protein: CASSQAYGDEQYF
D gene: .
V gene: TRBV4-1
clone size: .
J gene: TRBJ2-7